This is a list of T cell receptor beta chains from one sample in a study of T cells in Graves' hyperthyroidism and ophthalmopathy. TCRdb re-called the multiplex PCR reads with MiXCR, one entry per CDR3 protein. The sample includes around 700,000 distinct CDR3 sequences, 18% of them seen just once. The source material was blood. These receptor sequences come from a woman aged 50 to 65 with Graves' hyperthyroidism that later progressed to Graves' ophthalmopathy. Both conserved end residues are part of each CDR3. The D gene is left open where the match is weak. Clone size is given for some rows only: seen once, a few or many times, or a class if the clone is expanded.

V gene,clone size,D gene,J gene,CDR3 protein,CDR3 DNA
TRBV7-9,few,.,TRBJ2-2,CASSIRQDTGELFF,TGTGCCAGCAGCATCAGACAGGACACCGGGGAGCTGTTTTTT
TRBV19,few,.,TRBJ1-1,CASSITGNMNTEAFF,TGTGCCAGTAGTATCACAGGGAACATGAACACTGAAGCTTTCTTT
TRBV5-5,many,.,TRBJ2-5,CASSLSRVQETQYF,TGTGCCAGCAGCTTGAGCAGGGTTCAAGAGACCCAGTACTTC
TRBV14,.,TRBD1,TRBJ2-3,CASSRDRAADTQYF,TGTGCCAGCAGCCGGGACAGGGCGGCAGATACGCAGTATTTT
TRBV12-3/TRBV12-4,.,TRBD2,TRBJ2-1,CASSIWGRLAGGLGEQFF,TGTGCCAGCAGTATATGGGGCCGACTAGCGGGGGGGCTAGGCGAGCAGTTCTTC
TRBV5-1,many,.,TRBJ2-2,CASISGANRDTGELFF,TGCGCCAGCATATCAGGGGCTAACCGAGACACCGGGGAGCTGTTTTTT
TRBV29-1,few,TRBD1,TRBJ2-7,CSVGSWDRDYEQYF,TGCAGCGTTGGGAGTTGGGACAGGGATTACGAGCAGTACTTC
TRBV30,many,.,TRBJ1-1,CAWRSLNTEAFF,TGTGCCTGGAGAAGTTTGAACACTGAAGCTTTCTTT
TRBV12-3/TRBV12-4,many,.,TRBJ1-1,CASSLEGNEAFF,TGTGCCAGCAGTTTGGAGGGAAATGAAGCTTTCTTT
TRBV12-3/TRBV12-4,.,.,TRBJ1-6,CASSRDGGRNSPLHF,TGTGCCAGCAGTAGGGACGGGGGGAGGAATTCACCCCTCCACTTT
TRBV7-2,many,TRBD1,TRBJ2-5,CASSLGTGRETQYF,TGTGCCAGCAGCTTGGGGACAGGGCGAGAGACCCAGTACTTC
TRBV7-8,many,TRBD1,TRBJ1-5,CASNEGANSNQPQHF,TGTGCCAGCAACGAGGGGGCGAATTCCAATCAGCCCCAGCATTTT
TRBV12-3/TRBV12-4,many,.,TRBJ2-1,CASSLAGAANNEQFF,TGTGCCAGCAGTTTAGCGGGGGCAGCGAACAATGAGCAGTTCTTC
TRBV3-1,many,.,TRBJ1-2,CASSQDPPGRYGYTF,TGTGCCAGCAGCCAAGATCCGCCAGGTCGGTATGGCTACACCTTC
TRBV14,many,.,TRBJ1-4,CASSTRGPWGEKLFF,TGTGCCAGCAGCACGAGGGGTCCCTGGGGTGAAAAACTGTTTTTT
TRBV2,.,.,TRBJ2-7,CASSGARGLGGDNYEQYF,TGTGCCAGCAGTGGGGCCAGGGGGTTGGGGGGGGACAACTACGAGCAGTACTTC
TRBV4-1,.,.,TRBJ2-7,CASSADGYYEQYF,TGCGCCAGCAGCGCGGACGGTTACTACGAGCAGTACTTC
TRBV4-1,few,.,TRBJ1-2,CASSLPPDTRDYGYTF,TGCGCCAGCAGCCTTCCGCCCGACACCCGGGACTATGGCTACACCTTC
TRBV2,many,.,TRBJ2-3,CASSPRVIQDTQYF,TGTGCCAGCAGCCCAAGAGTGATTCAAGATACGCAGTATTTT
TRBV7-6,few,TRBD2,TRBJ2-2,CASSVGLADGTGELFF,TGTGCCAGCAGCGTTGGACTAGCGGATGGCACCGGGGAGCTGTTTTTT
TRBV20-1,few,.,TRBJ2-2,CSARTGNTGELFF,TGCAGTGCTAGAACCGGGAACACCGGGGAGCTGTTTTTT
TRBV10-3,.,TRBD2,TRBJ2-2,CAISESRGRSNTGELFF,TGTGCCATCAGTGAGTCGCGCGGGAGATCGAACACCGGGGAGCTGTTTTTT
TRBV19,few,.,TRBJ1-2,CASSILDKTGYTF,TGTGCCAGTAGTATACTGGACAAAACAGGCTACACCTTC
TRBV20-1,many,.,TRBJ1-4,CSARVGRGDEKLFF,TGCAGTGCTAGAGTGGGAAGGGGGGATGAAAAACTGTTTTTT
TRBV18,few,.,TRBJ2-1,CASSPPAGTSSSYNEQFF,TGTGCCAGCTCACCACCGGCAGGGACGTCGTCCTCCTACAATGAGCAGTTCTTC
TRBV6-5,few,.,TRBJ1-5,CASSYSSLGLSNQPQHF,TGTGCCAGCAGTTACTCGAGTTTGGGACTGAGCAATCAGCCCCAGCATTTT
TRBV29-1,many,TRBD2,TRBJ2-1,CSVVGSSGGGEQFF,TGCAGCGTTGTCGGGTCTAGCGGGGGAGGTGAGCAGTTCTTC
TRBV20-1,few,TRBD1,TRBJ1-5,CSARGTGYGNQPQHF,TGCAGTGCTAGAGGGACAGGTTATGGCAATCAGCCCCAGCATTTT
TRBV5-6,few,.,TRBJ1-2,CASSLYTQGYGYTF,TGTGCCAGCAGCTTGTATACACAGGGATACGGCTACACCTTC
TRBV9,.,TRBD1,TRBJ1-2,CASSSTRLTGAGYGYTF,TGTGCCAGCAGCTCAACCCGATTGACAGGGGCAGGCTATGGCTACACCTTC
TRBV19,few,.,TRBJ1-2,CATPSDRLNYGYTF,TGTGCCACCCCCTCGGACAGACTTAACTATGGCTACACCTTC
TRBV6-5,few,.,TRBJ2-2,CASSYGRGELFF,TGTGCCAGCAGTTATGGGCGCGGGGAGCTGTTTTTT
TRBV14,few,TRBD2,TRBJ2-2,CASSQDLASGNTGELFF,TGTGCCAGCAGCCAAGATCTCGCTAGCGGGAACACCGGGGAGCTGTTTTTT
TRBV9,.,TRBD1,TRBJ2-2,CASSVGLDRPGSGELFF,TGTGCCAGCAGCGTAGGTTTGGACAGGCCGGGTTCCGGGGAGCTGTTTTTT
TRBV30,many,TRBD1,TRBJ1-2,CAWSGSQGARYGYTF,TGTGCCTGGAGTGGTTCACAGGGGGCTCGTTATGGCTACACCTTC
TRBV27,.,.,TRBJ1-2,CASSLAGGFGYTF,TGTGCCAGCAGTCTGGCAGGTGGCTTTGGCTACACCTTC
TRBV5-4,few,TRBD1,TRBJ1-1,CASSLGRGYPNTEAFF,TGTGCCAGCAGCTTGGGCAGGGGGTATCCGAACACTGAAGCTTTCTTT
TRBV27,few,.,TRBJ2-1,CASSLSPGENEQFF,TGTGCCAGCAGTTTATCCCCAGGGGAGAATGAGCAGTTCTTC
TRBV7-2,few,TRBD1,TRBJ1-3,CASRQTGGPGNTIYF,TGTGCCAGCAGACAGACAGGGGGACCGGGAAACACCATATATTTT
TRBV11-2,many,.,TRBJ1-1,CASSPRQQFTEAFF,TGTGCCAGCAGCCCCCGACAGCAGTTCACTGAAGCTTTCTTT
TRBV27,many,.,TRBJ1-1,CASSGRDRNTEAFF,TGTGCCAGCAGCGGCCGGGATAGGAACACTGAAGCTTTCTTT
TRBV7-9,few,.,TRBJ1-2,CASSLGEGAGGYTF,TGTGCCAGCAGCTTAGGTGAAGGGGCTGGCGGCTACACCTTC
TRBV5-1,few,.,TRBJ2-1,CASSLDGGRGYNEQFF,TGCGCCAGCAGCTTGGATGGGGGAAGGGGCTACAATGAGCAGTTCTTC
TRBV29-1,.,.,TRBJ1-5,CSVLDGGNQPQHF,TGCAGCGTGTTGGACGGGGGCAATCAGCCCCAGCATTTT
TRBV3-1,many,TRBD2,TRBJ2-3,CASSQDISGSSTDTQYF,TGTGCCAGCAGCCAAGATATCAGCGGGAGTAGCACAGATACGCAGTATTTT